This T cell receptor beta chain was captured in a study of cytomegalovirus exposure and HLA in healthy donors. Study-wide results and limits: Some public TCRs appeared in many individuals, while most sequences were rare. The study designated around 150 TCR beta chains cytomegalovirus-associated. Later analysis placed DRB1 highest and HLA-C lowest in TCR association rates, which differed by HLA locus.

The primer mix had 60 Vbeta and 13 Jbeta primers. Repertoires were generated with immunoSEQ multiplex PCR, while TCRdb's copy carries only in-frame clones and drops some. This sample carries 150,000 to 200,000 clones, around 80% of them seen once, and the ten largest clones take 2% to 2.5%. Notes on this clone: The antigen is undetermined.

Trimming took off 4 bases at V and 3 bases at J, with 13 bases between the two ends. This CDR3 has 15 amino acids. Germline assignment: CDR1 SGHNT and CDR2 YYREEE (reference sequence). Sequencing input: PBMCs. This chain uses TRBV5-4 with TRBJ2-2, with D possibly TRBD2 on 5 matching bases. The receptor comes from a woman between 25 and 40 years old in good health and CMV-seropositive. CDR3: CASSPGMRDTGELFF. CDR3 DNA sequence: TGTGCCAGCAGCCCGGGGATGAGGGACACCGGGGAGCTGTTTTTT.